This T cell receptor (beta chain) was found in a study of T cells in localized non-small cell lung cancer. Germline loops: CDR1 GTSNPN, CDR2 SVGIG (reference sequence). Trimming stripped 3 bases from V and 2 bases from J, with 7 bases between. This CDR3 has 12 residues. Study results and caveats: Tumor trailed uninvolved adjacent lung in T cell clonality, which peaked there. Adjacent lung was found to contain a median around 58 of the top 100 tumor clones. Density of T cells in blood, when higher, went with longer overall survival.

Notes on this clone: The target antigen is unknown.

This table comes from immunoSEQ multiplex PCR, and its TCRdb copy is limited to in-frame clones, with some not included. The sample carries fewer than 8,000 clones, approximately 93% recorded once. This chain uses TRBV30 with TRBJ2-5; unclear D gene. The source was peripheral blood, collected before any cancer treatment. This clonotype was obtained from a woman aged 35-70 years with stage I lung adenocarcinoma. The CDR3 sequence is CAWRGIQETQYF. The DNA for the CDR3 is TGTGCCTGGAGGGGGATTCAAGAGACCCAGTACTTC.